This TCR beta chain was sequenced during a study of blood T cell repertoires in COVID-19 (dated by TCRdb to about 2020). The study in broad terms: Samples covering the acute and convalescent phases of COVID-19 were provided by collaborators in the United States, Italy and Spain. The dataset comprised deeply sampled blood TCRbeta repertoires from subjects exposed to, actively infected with, or recovered from COVID-19. The samples were drawn from the first 160 participants of the ongoing ImmuneRACE study and from some 1,300 subjects provided by 6 global collaborators. A freely available public database, intended as a resource for researchers studying the immune response to SARS-CoV-2, is where the repertoires were released. Where available, HLA class I and class II types were obtained from metadata supplied by the sample provider rather than from assay-based typing. Sample metadata almost always included a de-identified subject ID, COVID-19 status, age in years and sex. The prospective study material was composed of cDNA or gDNA derived from T cells, B-cell-depleted T cells, or PBMCs.

Collaborating institutions collected whole blood in K2EDTA tubes following their own protocols. For TCRbeta analysis, collaborator samples were shipped as frozen whole blood, as isolated PBMCs, or as DNA extracted from either sample type. Details on this clone: Its specific antigen is unknown. Base-call qualities are not available, and no considerably larger clone is one nucleotide away.

TCRbeta CDR3 regions were amplified from genomic DNA using the immunoSEQ Assay, a bias-controlled multiplex PCR. The paper's data handling went like this. Nucleated cell counts per sample were estimated from amplification of reference gene primers within the assay. To quantify the absolute abundance of each unique TCRbeta CDR3 rearrangement, sequence reads were collapsed and filtered. For each sample, productive Simpson clonality was calculated as the square root of Simpson's diversity index across productive rearrangements. TCRdb's version of the immuneACCESS table is confined to in-frame rearrangements and falls short of the full clone set. An unresolved V gene accounts for under half of the shortfall where checked; the remainder is of unknown origin. D and trimming were read from the DNA, whereas the V and J calls and clone size are those reported in that table. The sample profile shows some 40,000 clones; 70% to 90% of them were found once. About a tenth of the sample rests with the top ten.

General study outcomes and caveats: The amount of clinical and demographic metadata varied by source and participant and was provided uncurated.

Taken from the germline V gene, the CDR1 and CDR2 loops are LGHNA and YNFKEQ. Its CDR3 holds 14 amino acids, cysteine through phenylalanine. The only DNA kept is the CDR3, 42 bases in frame from the first base. Trimming costs V 1 base and J 3 bases, and their ends lie 9 bases apart. This TCR derives from a man aged 55 to 69 in a cohort sampled during active COVID-19. The material sequenced was peripheral blood. This sequence uses TRBV4-2 and TRBJ2-5; the D segment could be TRBD2, given 6 matching bases. The CDR3 in this case is CASSQGGVEETQYF. The DNA sequence is as follows: TGTGCCAGCAGCCAAGGGGGGGTCGAAGAGACCCAGTACTTC.